Described below is a single T cell receptor beta chain sequence and its context. Its antigen remains unknown. These data originate in a study of cytomegalovirus exposure and HLA in healthy donors. Study results and limitations: Other equally common chains were less clonally expanded than HLA-associated TCR beta chains, a later analysis showed.

The length of the CDR3 is 11 residues. V shed 6 bases and J shed 6 bases, with 9 bases lying between them. From germline, CDR1 is MDHEN and CDR2 SYDVKM. PCR involved 60 Vbeta and 13 Jbeta primers. Sequencing used immunoSEQ multiplex PCR; TCRdb keeps in-frame clones, though not all of them. Of roughly 120,000 clones in the sample, roughly 62% were seen once. The J gene is TRBJ2-7, the V gene TRBV28; no definite D call. The source material was PBMCs. This TCR was sampled from a man in his thirties or forties in good health and CMV-seropositive. The CDR3 protein is CASSYGFEQYF. As DNA, the CDR3 is TGTGCCAGCAGCTACGGGTTCGAGCAGTACTTC.